The 12 T cell receptor beta chains below come from one sample, sequenced in a study of OX40 agonist ivuxolimab in advanced cancers. Profiling relied on immunoSEQ multiplex PCR, and the TCRdb table lists in-frame clones only, not all of them. The table includes roughly 43,000 clones, about 91% detected once. Here the sequenced sample was CD4+ or CD8+ T cells sorted from blood, taken in a trial of the OX40 agonist ivuxolimab. These receptors were obtained from an adult with an advanced solid tumor such as melanoma, head and neck, liver or kidney cancer.

The chain recombines TRBV27 with TRBJ2-7, with 10 nucleotides matching TRBD2. Germline assignment: CDR1 MNHEY and CDR2 SMNVEV (reference sequence). The V gene end was trimmed by 4 bases and the J gene end by 2 bases; junction bases not matched to a gene: 8. The CDR3 runs 16 residues. CDR3 in amino acids: CASSSPSGRQPYEQYF. DNA of the CDR3: TGTGCCAGCAGTTCCCCTAGCGGGAGACAGCCCTACGAGCAGTACTTC.

This clone was picked up a small number of times. The chain recombines TRBV7-6 with TRBJ1-4; 9 bases match TRBD1. Germline loops: CDR1 SGHVS, CDR2 FNYEAQ. The CDR3 extends over 19 amino acids. V lost 4 bases to trimming and J lost 5 bases; unmatched junction nucleotides: 17. CDR3 DNA sequence: TGTGCCAGCAGCTCAATTACAGGGGGCACCGGAACCGGAAATGAAAAACTGTTTTTT. This gives the protein CASSSITGGTGTGNEKLFF. The variable domain in full, with the rest retrieved from reference TRBV7-6 and TRBJ1-4, is GAGVSQSPRYKVTKRGQDVALRCDPISGHVSLYWYRQALGQGPEFLTYFNYEAQQDKSGLPNDRFSAERPEGSISTLTIQRTEQRDSAMYRCASSSITGGTGTGNEKLFFGSGTQLSVL.

The rearrangement joins TRBV9 to TRBJ2-7; 14 nucleotides match TRBD2. The CDR3 extends over 16 amino acids. Per the germline V gene, CDR1 is SGDLS and CDR2 is YYNGEE. V gave up 2 bases and J gave up 4 bases; unmatched junction bases: 5. The chain's CDR3 is CASSVGTSGSVYEQYF. The CDR3 nucleotides are TGTGCCAGCAGCGTTGGGACTAGCGGGAGCGTTTACGAGCAGTACTTC.

This clone was detected only once. The V gene is TRBV27, the J gene TRBJ1-5; tentatively, D is TRBD1 (5 bases). Looked up from germline, CDR1 is MNHEY and CDR2 is SMNVEV (reference sequence). The CDR3 totals 15 residues. Trimming removed 3 bases from V and 1 base from J, with 10 bases in between. CDR3 nucleotides: TGTGCCAGCAGTTTGCGGGGGATCAGCAATCAGCCCCAGCATTTT. This sequence encodes CASSLRGISNQPQHF.

This clone was detected only a few times. This rearrangement joins TRBV9 to TRBJ1-1; D gene unclear. The V gene lost 0 bases and the J gene lost 0 bases, with 6 bases spanning the gap. From germline, CDR1 is SGDLS and CDR2 YYNGEE. CDR3 length: 14 residues. CDR3 in DNA: TGTGCCAGCAGCGTAGTGAGTATGAACACTGAAGCTTTCTTT. It yields the protein CASSVVSMNTEAFF.

The genes are TRBV25-1 and TRBJ1-1, with unresolved D. This CDR3 comprises 16 residues. The V end was cut by 5 bases, the J end by 10 bases, with 26 bases between. In germline, CDR1 is MGHDK, CDR2 SYGVNS. CDR3 residues: CASSPKSKGDYVRAFF. CDR3 sequence (DNA): TGTGCCAGCAGTCCAAAAAGCAAGGGAGATTATGTAAGAGCTTTCTTT.

In its sample, this clone was seen a few times. The rearrangement links TRBV29-1 to TRBJ2-1; D is perhaps TRBD2 (5 bases). There are 11 residues in the CDR3. Germline V gene data show CDR1 as SQVTM and CDR2 as ANQGSEA. Trimming left V 3 bases short and J 5 bases short, with 5 bases between. This chain's CDR3 is CSVERDNEQFF. The CDR3 nucleotides read TGCAGCGTTGAGCGGGACAATGAGCAGTTCTTC.

This chain joins TRBV14 and TRBJ2-1; D is perhaps TRBD2 (6 bases). CDR1 and CDR2 (germline): SGHDN, FVKESK. The V gene lost 3 bases and the J gene lost 6 bases, with 9 bases spanning the gap. This CDR3 region has 13 residues. This chain's CDR3 is CASSQGLLNEQFF. The CDR3 DNA sequence: TGTGCCAGCAGCCAGGGACTCCTCAATGAGCAGTTCTTC.

The V call is TRBV6-6, the J call TRBJ2-7; D is perhaps TRBD2 (5 bases). This CDR3 has 14 amino acids. Germline V gives CDR1 MNHNY, CDR2 SVGAGI (reference sequence). V was shortened by 3 bases and J by 0 bases, with 9 bases between the two germline ends. The CDR3 is CASSYGEISYEQYF. As DNA, the CDR3 is TGTGCCAGCAGTTATGGGGAGATCTCCTACGAGCAGTACTTC.

The count of this clone is one. The chain uses TRBV2 and TRBJ2-5; tentatively, D is TRBD1 (6 bases). Trimming removed 8 bases from V and 0 bases from J, with 13 bases in between. Per germline, CDR1 SNHLY and CDR2 FYNNEI. The CDR3 length is 14 residues. The CDR3, as DNA: TGTGCCAGCGCGACAGGACCGTACCAAGAGACCCAGTACTTC. Encoded protein: CASATGPYQETQYF. The full variable domain, in which reference TRBV2 and TRBJ2-5 provide the parts outside the CDR3, is EPEVTQTPSHQVTQMGQEVILRCVPISNHLYFYWYRQILGQKVEFLVSFYNNEISEKSEIFDDQFSVERPDGSNFTLKIRSTKLEDSAMYFCASATGPYQETQYFGPGTRLLVL.

This chain joins TRBV27 and TRBJ2-3, with D perhaps given as TRBD1 or TRBD2 (5 bases each). Germline V gene lookup returns CDR1 MNHEY and CDR2 SMNVEV (reference sequence). The CDR3 runs 15 residues. V was trimmed by 2 bases and J by 2 bases, leaving 11 bases between them. The chain's CDR3 is CASSLRWGNTDTQYF. CDR3 nucleotide sequence: TGTGCCAGCAGTTTAAGGTGGGGGAACACAGATACGCAGTATTTT.

The V call is TRBV15, the J call TRBJ2-4, with 8 positions matching TRBD1. The CDR3 runs 17 residues. V lost 2 bases and J lost 0; bases outside the gene matches: 6. Germline V gives CDR1 LNHNV, CDR2 YYDKDF (reference sequence). The CDR3 nucleotides are TGTGCCACCAGCAGAAAGACAGGGGTTCTAGCCAAAAACATTCAGTACTTC. Its protein product is CATSRKTGVLAKNIQYF. Filled out from reference TRBV15 and TRBJ2-4, the complete variable domain reads DAMVIQNPRYQVTQFGKPVTLSCSQTLNHNVMYWYQQKSSQAPKLLFHYYDKDFNNEADTPDNFQSRRPNTSFCFLDIRSPGLGDTAMYLCATSRKTGVLAKNIQYFGAGTRLSVL.